This T cell receptor (beta chain) is drawn from a study of T and B cells in COVID-19 patients (dated by TCRdb to between 2020 and 2021). Background on the whole study: In this study, adaptive immunity was profiled in COVID-19 patients who either had active infection or had recovered, using TRB and IGH repertoire sequencing of peripheral blood. A recovered cohort was made up of about 18 patients contributing fewer than 25 samples, mostly after mild to moderate COVID-19 managed as outpatients. Patients in the recovered cohort had a median age of around 30 years, compared with around 63 years for patients in the active-infection cohort. Of the roughly 20 patients in the active-infection cohort, eleven to twelve were critically ill and needed mechanical ventilation or ECMO. Of the approximately 20 patients in the active-infection cohort, about 18 had comorbidities associated with unfavorable COVID-19 outcome. Over 7.5 million TCR sequences were analysed from a TCR and BCR sequence repository that comprised some 40 patients and 55 to 75 time points. A couple of patients belonged to both the recovered and active cohorts because samples were available from active disease and after recovery. An age-matched reference group of some 42 healthy donors negative for COVID-19 antibodies was used as the comparison for repertoire analyses. Up to roughly 10 follow-up blood samples were collected per patient, with some samples spanning different disease stages in the same individual.

The sequencer listed for this sample is Illumina MiSeq. Multiplex PCR with BIOMED2 TRB-A/B primer pools was used to amplify the TRB rearrangements. Illumina-compatible adapters and 7-nucleotide sample barcodes were added to the amplicons in two consecutive PCRs. All library PCRs used Phusion HS II polymerase. Amplicons were gel-purified with the NucleoSpin Gel and PCR Clean-up kit, quantified on Qubit, and pooled at roughly 4.3 nM. Amplicon pool quality was checked on an Agilent 2100 Bioanalyzer before Illumina next-generation sequencing. The authors' analysis ran thus. MiXCR 3.0.8 with the default MiXCR reference library was used to annotate TRB rearrangements. Non-productive reads and sequences with fewer than 2 reads were excluded, and each unique CDR3 nucleotide sequence counted as one clone. Clonality, diversity, richness and V-J gene usage were computed in R 3.5.1. GLIPH2 was used for TCR clustering by CDR3 similarity, and generation probabilities were calculated by OLGA. GLIPH2 clusters were kept only if they contained at least four unique TCR clonotypes found in at least three individuals. The public reads were reanalyzed by TCRdb: fastp trimming at Q25, MiXCR alignment, in-frame beta chains only. Rows are combined by CDR3 protein, so each entry shows the most common genes and DNA. The V and J calls were not made by the authors but by TCRdb's processing. The sample includes under 7,000 distinct CDR3 sequences, with less than 35% observed a single time. About 15% of the sample belongs to the ten largest clones.

Study-wide conclusions, independent of this receptor: The recovered cohort had approximately 2,200 exclusive TCR clusters, including about 29 low-pGen clusters. The reported TCR clusters were stated to require prospective validation before clinical use. In active COVID-19, TRB repertoires were highly clonal, while at recovery, diversity and richness increased above the levels seen in healthy donors. Specific T cell subsets (CD4+/Treg/CD8+) and sorted SARS-CoV-2-responsive or tetramer+ T cells had not yet been sequenced, and the corresponding sequencing experiments were ongoing. TRBV/TRBJ gene usage was reported as strongly skewed in patients with COVID-19. Blood samples from mildly ill patients during symptoms and early samples from severe cases were scarce. The cohort was considered too small to assess HLA contributions to COVID-19 susceptibility or severity.

The CDR3 measures 14 amino acids from cysteine to phenylalanine. Only the CDR3 region is kept as DNA, spanning 42 bases read in frame from base 1. CDR1 and CDR2 are read off the germline V gene as MDHEN and SYDVKM. A distance of 15 bases separates the germline ends of V and J, which lose 7 bases and 2 bases respectively. Genomic DNA extracted from blood, in amounts of roughly 220-550 ng, served as the starting material for amplifying TRB repertoires. On this clonotype: Its recognized antigen is unknown. Nothing much larger sits one base from this clone, and base qualities are not available.

This TCR was sampled from a human donor with active COVID-19. Sequences were obtained from blood. The chain couples TRBV28 to TRBJ2-7; the D gene could be either TRBD1 or TRBD2, each agreeing at 6 bases. The DNA is as follows: TGTGCCAGCACCGAGGAAGGGGGGCCCTACGAGCAGTACTTC. This sequence encodes CASTEEGGPYEQYF.